Each of the 7 T cell receptor beta chains below was sequenced from the same sample in a study of T-cell memory formation after mild COVID-19. TCRdb processed the 5' RACE reads anew with MiXCR; each CDR3 protein has one entry. The top ten clones hold 20% to 25% of a sample with around 340,000 distinct CDR3 sequences, approximately 13% of them seen once. Material: PBMCs or a T cell subset sorted from them (not recorded which). Receptors originate from a young man who had mild COVID-19 (a few samples of this study predate the infection). Cell type and time point are not known.

The chain joins TRBV7-3 to TRBJ2-1, with a tentative D call TRBD2 (6 bases). Germline CDR1 reads SGHTA; CDR2 reads FQGTGA. This CDR3 has 16 amino acids. V lost 5 bases and J 3 bases, leaving 17 bases between the germline ends. This CDR3 reads CASSPDLLGGYNEQFF. The CDR3 coding sequence is TGTGCCAGCAGCCCCGACCTTTTGGGGGGCTACAATGAGCAGTTCTTC.

The chain recombines TRBV24-1 with TRBJ2-1; 11 bases align to TRBD2. This CDR3 has 15 amino acids. The trim removed 4 bases at V and 9 bases at J, leaving 7 bases unmatched. The germline V gene encodes CDR1 KGHDR and CDR2 SFDVKD. CDR3 protein: CATSESSGGPIEQFF. The CDR3 region has the DNA TGTGCCACCAGTGAATCTAGCGGGGGGCCGATTGAGCAGTTCTTC.

This clonotype was observed a few times. The chain couples TRBV18 to TRBJ2-1; D not certain. Germline V lookup: CDR1 KGHSH, CDR2 LQKENI. Trimming shortened V by 0 bases and J by 4 bases, and 7 bases separated the two germline ends. The CDR3 is 14 amino acids. CDR3 region: CASSPPSTYNEQFF. CDR3 bases: TGTGCCAGCTCACCACCGTCTACGTACAATGAGCAGTTCTTC.

This clonotype appeared many times. A read error may account for a junction end that differs from germline. The CDR3 bases are TGTGCCACCTGGACAGGGAACATCGGGGAGCTGTTTTTT. Translating gives CATWTGNIGELFF. The J gene is TRBJ2-2, the V gene TRBV11-2; 8 bases are shared with TRBD1. The CDR3 sequence is 13 residues long. From germline, CDR1 is SGHAT and CDR2 FQNNGV.

This clonotype was seen more than once but under ten times. This chain uses TRBV5-1 with TRBJ2-7; 8 bases line up with TRBD2. Per germline, CDR1 SGHRS and CDR2 YFSETQ. This CDR3 has 16 amino acids. V lost 0 bases and J lost 0; bases outside the gene matches: 5. The CDR3 sequence: CASSLAERGHSYEQYF. The CDR3 nucleotides are TGCGCCAGCAGCTTGGCCGAGCGGGGGCACTCCTACGAGCAGTACTTC.

This clonotype was counted only a few times. The CDR3 protein is CASRHGTENTEAFF. In DNA, the CDR3 is TGTGCCAGCAGACACGGGACAGAGAACACTGAAGCTTTCTTT. The gene calls are TRBV6-5 and TRBJ1-1; 7 bases match TRBD1. The CDR3 consists of 14 residues. Germline CDR1 is MNHEY and CDR2 is SVGAGI. J gave up 1 base and V 6 bases, and 5 bases lay outside the gene matches.

V gene TRBV7-3 combines with J gene TRBJ2-2, with 8 bases identical to TRBD2. Germline assignment: CDR1 SGHTA and CDR2 FQGTGA. The CDR3 covers 16 residues. The junction had 6 bases not matched to a gene; V was cut back by 4 bases and J by 2 bases. CDR3 sequence (DNA): TGTGCCAGCAGCTCCTATAGCGGGGCTAACACCGGGGAGCTGTTTTTT. Translating gives CASSSYSGANTGELFF.